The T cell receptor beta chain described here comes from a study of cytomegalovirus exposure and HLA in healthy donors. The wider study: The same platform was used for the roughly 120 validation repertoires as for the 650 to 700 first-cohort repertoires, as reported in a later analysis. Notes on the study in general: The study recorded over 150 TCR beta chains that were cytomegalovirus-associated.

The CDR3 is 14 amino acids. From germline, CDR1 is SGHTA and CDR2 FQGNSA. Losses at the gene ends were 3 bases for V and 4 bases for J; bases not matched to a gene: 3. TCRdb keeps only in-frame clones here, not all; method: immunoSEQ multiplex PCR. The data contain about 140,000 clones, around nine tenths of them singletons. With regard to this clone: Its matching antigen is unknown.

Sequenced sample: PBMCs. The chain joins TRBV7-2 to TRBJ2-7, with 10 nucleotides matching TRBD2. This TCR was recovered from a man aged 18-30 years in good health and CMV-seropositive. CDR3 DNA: TGTGCCAGCAGCTTGGGGACTAGCGTATACGAGCAGTACTTC. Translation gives CASSLGTSVYEQYF.